One TCR beta chain is described in this entry. V was clipped by 3 bases and J by 2 bases, with 13 bases between them. Germline V gene lookup returns CDR1 LNHDA and CDR2 SQIVND (reference sequence). The CDR3 extends over 15 amino acids. Sequencing used immunoSEQ multiplex PCR; TCRdb keeps in-frame clones, though not all of them. The data show 25,000 to 30,000 clones, around 90% seen once. This record comes from a study of T cell changes during pregnancy in multiple sclerosis. The chain has TRBV19 and TRBJ1-2, with D unclear. This specimen was CD4+ T cells from peripheral blood mononuclear cells, taken in the first trimester of pregnancy. This receptor was obtained from a female donor in good health, enrolled as a control in a pregnancy study. As DNA, the CDR3 is TGTGCCAGTAGTATGTACGGGGAGCTCAACTATGGCTACACCTTC. Translation gives CASSMYGELNYGYTF.